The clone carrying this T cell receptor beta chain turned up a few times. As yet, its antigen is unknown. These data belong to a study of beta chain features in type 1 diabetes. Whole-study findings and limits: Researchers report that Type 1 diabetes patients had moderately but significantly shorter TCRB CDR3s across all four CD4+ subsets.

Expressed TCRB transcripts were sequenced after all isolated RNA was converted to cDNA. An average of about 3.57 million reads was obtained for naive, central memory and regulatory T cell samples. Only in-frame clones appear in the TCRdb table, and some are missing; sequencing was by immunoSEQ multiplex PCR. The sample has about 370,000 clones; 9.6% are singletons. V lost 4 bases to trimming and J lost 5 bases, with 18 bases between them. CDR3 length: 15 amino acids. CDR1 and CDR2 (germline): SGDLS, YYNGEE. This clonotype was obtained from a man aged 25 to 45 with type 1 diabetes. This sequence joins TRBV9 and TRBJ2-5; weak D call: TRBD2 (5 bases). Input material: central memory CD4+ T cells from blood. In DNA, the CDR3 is TGTGCCAGCAGCCCATCGGCGGTCGGCGGGGAGACCCAGTACTTC. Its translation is CASSPSAVGGETQYF.